This TCR beta chain was identified in a study of blood T cell repertoires in COVID-19. Turning to the study itself: Italy, Spain and the United States were the sources of the convalescent and acute COVID-19 samples. Sources were T cells, B-cell-depleted T cells, or PBMCs; the material itself was cDNA or gDNA.

As originally analysed: Reference gene primers were amplified, and this amplification served to estimate nucleated cell counts. Repertoires were generated with immunoSEQ multiplex PCR, while TCRdb's copy carries only in-frame clones and drops some. V and J calls and clone size come straight from that table; D and trimming were deduced from the DNA. The sample shows under 350,000 clones, more than 85% of them seen only once. In germline, CDR1 is SEHNR, CDR2 FQNEAQ (reference sequence). Trimming took 1 base from V and 5 from J, leaving 12 bases between them. The CDR3 loop spans 14 amino acids. The gene calls are TRBV7-9 and TRBJ2-7; D not certain. This receptor was identified in a man aged 35-49 years with acute or convalescent COVID-19. Sequenced sample: peripheral blood. CDR3 sequence reads: CASSLVDTLHEQYF. CDR3 sequence (DNA): TGTGCCAGCAGCTTAGTTGACACCCTCCACGAGCAGTACTTC.